The entry that follows covers one TCR beta chain sequence. Antigen specificity is unknown. These data come from a study of shared clonotypes between healthy human individuals. Findings and caveats of the study: Larger estimated richness was generally recorded for naive subsets relative to memory subsets.

Sorted-subset replicate PCR reactions were performed with 150 to 200 ng DNA, corresponding to tens of thousands of T cell genomes. Generated by immunoSEQ multiplex PCR, the TCRdb table keeps only in-frame clones and is missing some. The sample holds around 2,000,000 clones, roughly 94% seen once. Looked up from germline, CDR1 is MGHDK and CDR2 is SYGVNS. The V segment lost 1 base and the J segment 9 bases; nucleotides outside the gene matches: 5. The CDR3 has 15 amino acids. The sample was naive CD4+ T cells sorted from blood. Subset of the sample: CD45RA+ positively selected. V gene TRBV25-1 combines with J gene TRBJ1-6; 8 bases fit TRBD1. This TCR was recovered from a man aged 18 to 35 in good health. The DNA for the CDR3 is TGTGCCAGCAGTGAATCTAGGACAGGGACTTCACCCCTCCACTTT. It translates to CASSESRTGTSPLHF. Full variable domain (outside the CDR3, taken from reference TRBV25-1 and TRBJ1-6): EADIYQTPRYLVIGTGKKITLECSQTMGHDKMYWYQQDPGMELHLIHYSYGVNSTEKGDLSSESTVSRIRTEHFPLTLESARPSHTSQYLCASSESRTGTSPLHFGNGTRLTVT.